This T cell receptor (beta chain) was captured by sequencing in a study of blood T cell repertoires in COVID-19. J gave up 4 bases and V 1 base, and 8 bases lay outside the gene matches. Germline assignment: CDR1 SGHNT and CDR2 YYREEE (reference sequence). CDR3 size: 16 residues. Repertoires were generated with immunoSEQ multiplex PCR, while TCRdb's copy carries only in-frame clones and drops some. The sample contains approximately 190,000 clones, 82% of which appear only once. This chain connects TRBV5-4 to TRBJ1-2; 9 bases are a match to TRBD1. The specimen was peripheral blood. The clonotype originates from a woman aged 55-70 years with COVID-19, enrolled during active disease. The CDR3 spells CASSLPTGGVVYGYTF. For the CDR3, the DNA is TGTGCCAGCAGCTTGCCGACAGGGGGGGTTGTCTATGGCTACACCTTC.